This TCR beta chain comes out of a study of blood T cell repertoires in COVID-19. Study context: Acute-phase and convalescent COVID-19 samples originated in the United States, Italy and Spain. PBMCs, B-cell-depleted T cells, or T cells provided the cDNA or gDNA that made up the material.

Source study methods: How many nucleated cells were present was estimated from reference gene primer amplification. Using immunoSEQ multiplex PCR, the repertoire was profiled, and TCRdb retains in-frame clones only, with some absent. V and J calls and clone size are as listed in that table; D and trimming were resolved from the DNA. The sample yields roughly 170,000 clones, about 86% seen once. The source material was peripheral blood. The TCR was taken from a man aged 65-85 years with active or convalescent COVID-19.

The CDR3 loop reads CASRGGSYYGYTF. For the CDR3, the DNA is TGTGCCAGCCGAGGGGGTTCCTACTATGGCTACACCTTC. V usage is TRBV12-3 or TRBV12-4 and J usage is TRBJ1-2; D perhaps matches TRBD1 (6 bases). With 8 bases removed from V and 3 bases from J, the gap between germline ends came to 13 bases. This CDR3 has 13 amino acids.